The 22 T cell receptor beta chains below come from one sample, sequenced in a study of Ad26.COV2.S vaccination and SARS-CoV-2 variants. The table came from immunoSEQ multiplex PCR; TCRdb's copy has only in-frame clones and leaves some out. The sample lists a few hundred thousand clones, 90% seen once, with around 4.5% in the top ten. Specified treatment: over 15 received Ad26.COV2.S at low or high dose, single or two shots; roughly 5 received placebo; per-sample allocation not given. Specimen acquisition occurred on day 63 following the initial vaccine or placebo injection. Sample: peripheral blood, taken in a trial of Ad26.COV2.S vaccine versus placebo. The source is a person between 18 and 60 years old who received the Ad26.COV2.S COVID-19 vaccine or a placebo.

In its sample, this clone was seen a few times. Within the sample, other DNA sequences also encode this same CDR3. The CDR3 loop reads CASSFSLTGELFF. In DNA form, the CDR3 reads TGTGCCAGCAGCTTCTCCCTCACCGGGGAGCTGTTTTTT. The chain is built from TRBV7-3 and TRBJ2-2; D not resolved. The CDR3 loop spans 13 amino acids. V gave up 3 bases and J gave up 4 bases, with 6 bases separating them. CDR1 and CDR2 from the germline V gene are SGHTA and FQGTGA.

The chain couples TRBV2 to TRBJ2-7; TRBD1 aligns across 9 bases. J was trimmed by 0 bases and V by 7 bases; bases with no gene match: 13. CDR1 and CDR2 (germline): SNHLY, FYNNEI. The CDR3 spans 17 residues. CDR3 DNA sequence: TGTGCCAGCATCTTAAGCCTCGGGACAGGGTTCTCCTACGAGCAGTACTTC. Residues: CASILSLGTGFSYEQYF. Variable domain in full (rest from reference TRBV2 and TRBJ2-7): EPEVTQTPSHQVTQMGQEVILRCVPISNHLYFYWYRQILGQKVEFLVSFYNNEISEKSEIFDDQFSVERPDGSNFTLKIRSTKLEDSAMYFCASILSLGTGFSYEQYFGPGTRLTVT.

The chain employs TRBV6-4 and TRBJ2-2, with a weak D call TRBD2 (6 bases). The CDR3 length is 14 residues. Germline V gives CDR1 MRHNA, CDR2 SNTAGT. Trimming left V 4 bases short and J 3 bases short, with 9 bases between. The CDR3 spells CASSAGEDTGELFF. The CDR3 nucleotides are TGTGCCAGCAGTGCCGGGGAGGACACCGGGGAGCTGTTTTTT.

This rearrangement joins TRBV18 to TRBJ2-5; no reliable D call. V lost 2 bases and J 2 bases, leaving 9 bases between the germline ends. Germline assignment: CDR1 KGHSH and CDR2 LQKENI. CDR3 size: 14 residues. The CDR3 coding sequence is TGTGCCAGCTCACCAAGGCAGACGCAAGAGACCCAGTACTTC. Encoded protein: CASSPRQTQETQYF. Full variable domain (missing parts from reference TRBV18 and TRBJ2-5): NAGVMQNPRHLVRRRGQEARLRCSPMKGHSHVYWYRQLPEEGLKFMVYLQKENIIDESGMPKERFSAEFPKEGPSILRIQQVVRGDSAAYFCASSPRQTQETQYFGPGTRLLVL.

J is TRBJ2-7 and V is TRBV27, with D uncertain. The CDR3 contains 14 residues. Trimming removed 1 base from V and 1 base from J, with 8 bases in between. Germline CDR1 and CDR2: MNHEY and SMNVEV (reference sequence). CDR3 protein: CASSLWYKSYEQYF. The CDR3 coding sequence is TGTGCCAGCAGTTTATGGTACAAGTCCTACGAGCAGTACTTC.

The genes are TRBV19 and TRBJ2-6; 7 bases are a match to TRBD2. The V gene's germline CDR1 is LNHDA and CDR2 SQIVND (reference sequence). The CDR3 is made up of 16 amino acids. The J segment lost 1 base and the V segment lost 10 bases, leaving 10 bases of the junction unmatched. CDR3 residues: CATSSGTLSGANVLTF. The CDR3 nucleotides read TGTGCCACCTCTAGCGGTACTCTATCTGGGGCCAACGTCCTGACTTTC. The full variable domain, rest sourced from reference TRBV19 and TRBJ2-6, is DGGITQSPKYLFRKEGQNVTLSCEQNLNHDAMYWYRQDPGQGLRLIYYSQIVNDFQKGDIAEGYSVSREKKESFPLTVTSAQKNPTAFYLCATSSGTLSGANVLTFGAGSRLTVL.

This clone has a single count. This sequence joins TRBV4-1 and TRBJ2-5; 7 nucleotides match TRBD1. Germline V CDR1 and CDR2: MGHRA, YSYEKL. The CDR3 loop spans 15 amino acids. V dropped 1 base and J dropped 5; count of bases not matched to a gene: 7. Here the CDR3 DNA reads TGCGCCAGCAGCCAAGTAGACAGGGCGGGCGAGACCCAGTACTTC. This sequence encodes CASSQVDRAGETQYF.

The V gene is TRBV20-1, the J gene TRBJ1-5, with 8 bases that match TRBD1. The CDR3 covers 15 residues. V trimming: 3 bases; J trimming: 1 base; junction bases outside the gene matches: 5. Germline V gene data show CDR1 as DFQATT and CDR2 as SNEGSKA (reference sequence). The CDR3 region has the DNA TGCAGTGCTAGTACAGGGGGGAACAGCAATCAGCCCCAGCATTTT. Protein sequence: CSASTGGNSNQPQHF.

The genes are TRBV7-8 and TRBJ2-1, with 7 bases lining up with TRBD2. This CDR3 comprises 16 residues. The J segment lost 0 bases and the V segment lost 5 bases, leaving 7 bases of the junction unmatched. Germline CDR1 reads SGHVS; CDR2 reads FQNEAQ. CDR3 coding DNA: TGTGCCAGCAGCCCCCAGGGCGGGAGCTCCTACAATGAGCAGTTCTTC. Its translation is CASSPQGGSSYNEQFF. Full variable domain (outside the CDR3, taken from reference TRBV7-8 and TRBJ2-1): GAGVSQSPRYKVAKRGQDVALRCDPISGHVSLFWYQQALGQGPEFLTYFQNEAQLDKSGLPSDRFFAERPEGSVSTLKIQRTQQEDSAVYLCASSPQGGSSYNEQFFGPGTRLTVL.

This clone was seen only once. The rearrangement joins TRBV5-1 to TRBJ2-1, with D possibly TRBD1 on 5 matching bases. Per the germline V gene, CDR1 is SGHRS and CDR2 is YFSETQ. V was clipped by 1 base and J by 0 bases, with 14 bases between them. This CDR3 contains 17 residues. CDR3 nucleotides: TGCGCCAGCAGCTTGACTTCCTGGACAAGCTCCTACAATGAGCAGTTCTTC. Translated, it gives CASSLTSWTSSYNEQFF.

The chain couples TRBV25-1 to TRBJ2-5; no clear D. The CDR3 covers 14 residues. Per the germline V gene, CDR1 is MGHDK and CDR2 is SYGVNS. Between the trimmed V and J ends, which lost 2 bases and 0 bases, there was a span of 7 bases. In nucleotides, the CDR3 is TGTGCCAGCAGTGAAACCGGGTACCAAGAGACCCAGTACTTC. This encodes CASSETGYQETQYF.

V is TRBV15 and J is TRBJ2-7; the D gene is possibly TRBD1 (5 bases). V was cut by 6 bases and J by 3 bases, with 12 bases left in between. The CDR3 runs 13 residues. Germline CDR1 LNHNV, CDR2 YYDKDF (reference sequence). The CDR3 bases are TGTGCCACCAGAGACAGCGCCGGCTACGAGCAGTACTTC. Its protein is CATRDSAGYEQYF.

This chain uses TRBV6-2 or TRBV6-3 with TRBJ1-5; D is unresolved. Germline lookup yields CDR1 MNHEY and CDR2 SVGEGT. V shed 2 bases and J shed 8 bases, with 13 bases lying between them. This CDR3 comprises 14 residues. CDR3 in amino acids: CASSYNTPIKPQHF. The CDR3 region has the DNA TGTGCCAGCAGTTACAATACCCCCATCAAGCCCCAGCATTTT.

The J gene is TRBJ2-1, the V gene TRBV5-1, with D possibly called TRBD1 or TRBD2 (5 bases each). V was pared by 4 bases and J by 10 bases, with 12 bases between. Per the germline V gene, CDR1 is SGHRS and CDR2 is YFSETQ. The CDR3 runs 12 residues. The CDR3 here is CASSIGTREQFF. CDR3 sequence (DNA): TGCGCCAGCAGCATTGGGACCAGAGAGCAGTTCTTC.

The chain has TRBV4-2 and TRBJ2-3, with D unclear. V lost 4 bases to trimming and J lost 2 bases, with 10 bases between them. Germline V gene lookup returns CDR1 LGHNA and CDR2 YNFKEQ. The CDR3 is 14 amino acids. The CDR3 sequence is CASSLRRTTDTQYF. The CDR3 DNA follows: TGTGCCAGCAGCCTGAGGCGGACCACAGATACGCAGTATTTT.

The chain employs TRBV6-2 or TRBV6-3 and TRBJ2-4, with TRBD2 identical over 7 bases. CDR1 MNHEY and CDR2 SVGEGT come from the germline V gene. Unmatched junction bases numbered 6, after V lost 7 bases and J lost 3 bases. CDR3 size: 14 residues. CDR3 sequence (DNA): TGTGCCAGCACCCCTATAGCGGGCAAAAACATTCAGTACTTC. Protein product: CASTPIAGKNIQYF.

This clone was seen just once. The V call is TRBV18, the J call TRBJ1-2, with D hard to call. The CDR3 totals 12 residues. Germline V gene sequence: CDR1 KGHSH, CDR2 LQKENI. V lost 0 bases and J lost 4, with 3 bases in between. The CDR3 region is CASSPPGYGYTF. Written as DNA, the CDR3 is TGTGCCAGCTCACCACCGGGCTATGGCTACACCTTC. Complete variable domain (other parts from reference TRBV18 and TRBJ1-2): NAGVMQNPRHLVRRRGQEARLRCSPMKGHSHVYWYRQLPEEGLKFMVYLQKENIIDESGMPKERFSAEFPKEGPSILRIQQVVRGDSAAYFCASSPPGYGYTFGSGTRLTVV.

The table lists this clone with a few counts. The rearrangement links TRBV2 to TRBJ2-7; D call uncertain. The germline V gene encodes CDR1 SNHLY and CDR2 FYNNEI. Trimming removed 3 bases at V and 3 bases at J, with 15 bases between. The CDR3 runs to 15 residues. CDR3 loop: CASSDRAQRLYEQYF. Written as DNA, the CDR3 is TGTGCCAGCAGTGATCGGGCTCAACGGCTCTACGAGCAGTACTTC.

The chain joins TRBV12-5 to TRBJ2-7; D gene unclear. CDR1 LGHNT and CDR2 FRNRAP come from the germline V gene. The V end was cut by 3 bases, the J end by 6 bases, with 9 bases between. This CDR3 spans 12 amino acids. The CDR3 bases are TGTGCTAGTGGTTTCTCGGGTGGCGAGCAGTACTTC. Amino acids: CASGFSGGEQYF.

This chain uses TRBV7-9 with TRBJ2-7; weak D call: TRBD1 (5 bases). Germline V gene data show CDR1 as SEHNR and CDR2 as FQNEAQ (reference sequence). The V end was cut by 8 bases, the J end by 3 bases, with 11 bases between. The CDR3 is 12 residues long. CDR3 sequence: CASADKIYEQYF. CDR3 nucleotides: TGTGCCAGCGCGGACAAAATCTACGAGCAGTACTTC.

The chain uses TRBV5-1 and TRBJ2-1; D is ambiguous. The CDR3 contains 15 residues. The germline V and J ends were trimmed by 0 bases and 0 bases, with 7 bases remaining between them. Per the germline V gene, CDR1 is SGHRS and CDR2 is YFSETQ. The CDR3 region has the DNA TGCGCCAGCAGCTTGGCCCTTCGCTCCTACAATGAGCAGTTCTTC. This translates into CASSLALRSYNEQFF.

This chain links TRBV5-1 with TRBJ2-2; D gene uncertain. The CDR3 consists of 17 residues. V lost 1 base, J lost 0 bases, and 13 bases lay in between. Per the germline V gene, CDR1 is SGHRS and CDR2 is YFSETQ. The CDR3 DNA is TGCGCCAGCAGCTTGACCCCGACGATCACGAACACCGGGGAGCTGTTTTTT. Translating gives CASSLTPTITNTGELFF.